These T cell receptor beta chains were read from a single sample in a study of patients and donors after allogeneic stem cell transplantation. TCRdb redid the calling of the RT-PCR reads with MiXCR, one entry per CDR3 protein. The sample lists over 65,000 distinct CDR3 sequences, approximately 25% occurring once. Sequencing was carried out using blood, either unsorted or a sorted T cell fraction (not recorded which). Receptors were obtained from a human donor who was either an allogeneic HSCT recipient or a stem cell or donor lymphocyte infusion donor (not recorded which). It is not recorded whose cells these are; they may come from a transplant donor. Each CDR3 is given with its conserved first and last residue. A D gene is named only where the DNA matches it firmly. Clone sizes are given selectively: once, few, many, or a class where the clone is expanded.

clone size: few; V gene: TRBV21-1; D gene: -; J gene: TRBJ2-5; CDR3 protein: CASSSPTSSGETQYF; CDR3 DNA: TGTGCCAGCAGCTCACCGACTAGTTCCGGGGAGACCCAGTACTTC
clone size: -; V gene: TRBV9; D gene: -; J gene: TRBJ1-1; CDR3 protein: CASSVVPGVGTEAFF; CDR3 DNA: TGTGCCAGCAGCGTAGTCCCAGGGGTAGGCACTGAAGCTTTCTTT
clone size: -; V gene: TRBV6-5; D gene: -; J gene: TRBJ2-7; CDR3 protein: CASSYQGPTYEQYF; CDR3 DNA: TGTGCCAGCAGTTACCAGGGCCCAACCTACGAGCAGTACTTC
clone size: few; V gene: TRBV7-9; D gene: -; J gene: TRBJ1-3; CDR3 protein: CASRAGLSSGNTIYF; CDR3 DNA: TGTGCCAGCCGAGCGGGGCTTAGCTCTGGAAACACCATATATTTT
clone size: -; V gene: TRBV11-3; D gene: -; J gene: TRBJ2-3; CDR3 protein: CASSWWDSSTDTQYF; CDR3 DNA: TGTGCCAGCAGCTGGTGGGACTCTAGCACAGATACGCAGTATTTT
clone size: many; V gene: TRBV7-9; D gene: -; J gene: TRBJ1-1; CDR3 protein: CASSSWGREAFF; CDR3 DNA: TGTGCCAGCAGCTCATGGGGCAGAGAAGCTTTCTTT
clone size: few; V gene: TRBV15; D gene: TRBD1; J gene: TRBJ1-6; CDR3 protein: CATSRPTSGTGDSPLHF; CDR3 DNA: TGTGCCACCAGCAGACCTACCTCCGGGACAGGGGATTCACCCCTCCACTTT
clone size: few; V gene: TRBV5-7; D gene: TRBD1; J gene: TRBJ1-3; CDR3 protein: CASSSNRGRRSSGNTIYF; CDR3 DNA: TGTGCCAGCAGCTCAAACAGGGGCCGCCGGTCCTCTGGAAACACCATATATTTT
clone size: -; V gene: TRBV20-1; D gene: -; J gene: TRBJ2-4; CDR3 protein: CSAPVERVSDIQYF; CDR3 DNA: TGCAGTGCACCGGTAGAGCGGGTTAGTGACATTCAGTACTTC
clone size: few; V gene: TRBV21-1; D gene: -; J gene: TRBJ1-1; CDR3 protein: CASSADRDTEAFF; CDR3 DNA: TGTGCCAGCAGCGCCGACAGGGACACTGAAGCTTTCTTT
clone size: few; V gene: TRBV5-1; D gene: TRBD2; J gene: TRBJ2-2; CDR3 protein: CASSLELAGGLPSAGELFF; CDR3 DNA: TGCGCCAGCAGCTTGGAGCTAGCGGGAGGGTTGCCCTCCGCCGGGGAGCTGTTTTTT
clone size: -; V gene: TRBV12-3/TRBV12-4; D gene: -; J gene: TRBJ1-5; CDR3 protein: CASRLHGSQPQHF; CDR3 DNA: TGTGCCAGCAGATTGCACGGTAGTCAGCCCCAGCATTTT
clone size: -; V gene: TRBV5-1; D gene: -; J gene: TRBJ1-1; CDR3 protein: CASSFQGRNTEAFF; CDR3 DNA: TGCGCCAGCAGCTTTCAGGGAAGGAACACTGAAGCTTTCTTT
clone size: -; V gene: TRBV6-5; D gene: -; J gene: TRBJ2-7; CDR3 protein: CASSYRGWGKYEQYF; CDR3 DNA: TGTGCCAGCAGTTACCGGGGATGGGGAAAGTACGAGCAGTACTTC
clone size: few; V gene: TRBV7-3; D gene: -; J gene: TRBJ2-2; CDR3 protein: CASSLGGNTGELFF; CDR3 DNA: TGTGCCAGCAGCTTAGGGGGGAACACCGGGGAGCTGTTTTTT
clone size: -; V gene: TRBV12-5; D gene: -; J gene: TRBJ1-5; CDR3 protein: CASGFDTFGTRSQPQHF; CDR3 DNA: TGTGCTAGTGGTTTTGATACTTTCGGGACCAGAAGTCAGCCCCAGCATTTT
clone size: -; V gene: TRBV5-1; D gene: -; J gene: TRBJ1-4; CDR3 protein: CASSLTGQPNEKLFF; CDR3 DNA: TGCGCCAGCAGCTTGACGGGACAACCTAATGAAAAACTGTTTTTT
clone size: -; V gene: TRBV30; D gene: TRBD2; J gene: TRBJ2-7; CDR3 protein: CAWSKGGGRGEQYF; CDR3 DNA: TGTGCCTGGAGTAAAGGCGGGGGGCGAGGCGAGCAGTACTTC
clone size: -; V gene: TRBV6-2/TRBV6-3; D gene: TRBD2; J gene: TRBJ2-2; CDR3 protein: CASSYFRTSGNTGELFF; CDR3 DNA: TGTGCCAGCAGTTACTTCCGGACTAGCGGGAACACCGGGGAGCTGTTTTTT
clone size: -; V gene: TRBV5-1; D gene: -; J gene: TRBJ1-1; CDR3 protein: CASSSLFEGLNTEAFF; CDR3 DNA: TGCGCCAGCAGCTCTCTCTTTGAGGGATTGAACACTGAAGCTTTCTTT
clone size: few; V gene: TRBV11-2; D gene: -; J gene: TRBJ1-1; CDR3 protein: CASSLRPRLNTEAFF; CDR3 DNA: TGTGCCAGCAGCCTCCGACCCAGGCTGAACACTGAAGCTTTCTTT
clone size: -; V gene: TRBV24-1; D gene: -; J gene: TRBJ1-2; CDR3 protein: CATSDAQENYGYTF; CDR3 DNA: TGTGCCACCAGTGATGCGCAGGAGAACTATGGCTACACCTTC
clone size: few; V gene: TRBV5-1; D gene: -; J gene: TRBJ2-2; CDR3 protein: CASSPLAAPNTGELFF; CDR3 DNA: TGCGCCAGCAGCCCATTAGCGGCCCCGAACACCGGGGAGCTGTTTTTT
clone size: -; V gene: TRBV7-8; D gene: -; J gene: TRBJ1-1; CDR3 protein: CASSLAKNGRSLVLNTEAFF; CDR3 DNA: TGTGCCAGCAGCTTAGCGAAGAACGGCAGAAGTCTGGTATTGAACACTGAAGCTTTCTTT
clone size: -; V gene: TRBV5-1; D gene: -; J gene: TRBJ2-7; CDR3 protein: CASSHRAGDYEQYF; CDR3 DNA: TGCGCCAGCAGCCACCGCGCCGGGGACTACGAGCAGTACTTC
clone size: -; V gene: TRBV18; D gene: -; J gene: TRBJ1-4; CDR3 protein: CASSLGAANEKLFF; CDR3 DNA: TGTGCCAGCTCACTGGGGGCTGCTAATGAAAAACTGTTTTTT
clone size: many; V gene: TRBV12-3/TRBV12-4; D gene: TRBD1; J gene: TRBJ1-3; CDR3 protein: CASSSGTGSGNTIYF; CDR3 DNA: TGTGCCAGCAGTTCCGGGACAGGGTCTGGAAACACCATATATTTT
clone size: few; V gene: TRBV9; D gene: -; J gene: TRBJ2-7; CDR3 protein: CASSVAMSAYEQYF; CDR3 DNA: TGTGCCAGCAGCGTAGCCATGTCAGCCTACGAGCAGTACTTC
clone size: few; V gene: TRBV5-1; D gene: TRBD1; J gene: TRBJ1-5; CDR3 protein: CASSLASGGQPQHF; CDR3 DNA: TGCGCCAGCAGCTTGGCATCAGGGGGCCAGCCCCAGCATTTT
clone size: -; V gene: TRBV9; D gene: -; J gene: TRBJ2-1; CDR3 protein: CASSTGYNEQFF; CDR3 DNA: TGTGCCAGCAGCACAGGCTACAATGAGCAGTTCTTC
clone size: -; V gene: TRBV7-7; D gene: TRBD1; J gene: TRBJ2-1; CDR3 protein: CASSFIRDSNEQFF; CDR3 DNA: TGTGCCAGCAGCTTCATCCGGGACAGCAATGAGCAGTTCTTC
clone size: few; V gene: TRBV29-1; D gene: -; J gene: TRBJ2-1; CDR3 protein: CSVTDYLRSSYNEQFF; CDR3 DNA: TGCAGCGTCACGGACTATCTCAGGAGCTCCTACAATGAGCAGTTCTTC
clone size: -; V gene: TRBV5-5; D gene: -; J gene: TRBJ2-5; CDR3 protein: CASSPRAHQETQYF; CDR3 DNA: TGTGCCAGCAGCCCCCGGGCACACCAAGAGACCCAGTACTTC
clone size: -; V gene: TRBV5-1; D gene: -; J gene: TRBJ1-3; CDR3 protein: CASSLRGTSGNTIYF; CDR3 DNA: TGCGCCAGCAGCCTCCGGGGGACCTCTGGAAACACCATATATTTT
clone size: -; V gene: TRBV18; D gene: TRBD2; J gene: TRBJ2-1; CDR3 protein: CASSPYDSGDNEQFF; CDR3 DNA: TGTGCCAGCTCACCTTATGATAGCGGGGACAATGAGCAGTTCTTC
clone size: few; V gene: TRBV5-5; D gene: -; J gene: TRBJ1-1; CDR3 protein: CASSPGHSEAFF; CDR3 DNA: TGTGCCAGCAGCCCGGGACACAGTGAAGCTTTCTTT
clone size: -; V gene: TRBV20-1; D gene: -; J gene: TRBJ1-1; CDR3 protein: CSARGFDTRGPAFF; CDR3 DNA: TGCAGTGCTAGAGGCTTTGATACGAGGGGACCAGCTTTCTTT
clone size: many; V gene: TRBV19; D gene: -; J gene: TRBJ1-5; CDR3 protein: CASSMGDGFSNQPQHF; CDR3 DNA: TGTGCCAGTAGTATGGGGGACGGTTTTAGCAATCAGCCCCAGCATTTT
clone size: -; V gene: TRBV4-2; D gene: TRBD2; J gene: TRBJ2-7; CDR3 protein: CASSQVEVAGASRYEQYF; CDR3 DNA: TGTGCCAGCAGCCAAGTGGAGGTAGCGGGGGCCTCGCGTTACGAGCAGTACTTC
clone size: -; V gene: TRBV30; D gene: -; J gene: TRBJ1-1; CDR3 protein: CAWIGTGFSMNTEAFF; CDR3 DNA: TGTGCCTGGATTGGTACAGGGTTCTCCATGAACACTGAAGCTTTCTTT
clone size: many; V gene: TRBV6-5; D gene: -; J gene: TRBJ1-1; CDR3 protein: CASSYHLNTEAFF; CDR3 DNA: TGTGCCAGCAGTTACCACCTGAACACTGAAGCTTTCTTT
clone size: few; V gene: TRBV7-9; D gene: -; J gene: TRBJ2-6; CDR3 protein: CASSYLGRSGANVLTF; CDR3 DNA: TGTGCCAGCAGCTACCTTGGGCGATCTGGGGCCAACGTCCTGACTTTC
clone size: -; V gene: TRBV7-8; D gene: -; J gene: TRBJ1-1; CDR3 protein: CASSPGVWTEAFF; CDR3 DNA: TGTGCCAGCAGCCCCGGGGTGTGGACTGAAGCTTTCTTT
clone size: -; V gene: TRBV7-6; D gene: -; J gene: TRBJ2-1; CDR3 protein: CASSSRDSTNEQFF; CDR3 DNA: TGTGCCAGCAGCTCGCGGGACTCGACCAATGAGCAGTTCTTC
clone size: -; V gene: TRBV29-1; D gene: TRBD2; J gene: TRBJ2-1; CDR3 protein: CSVRLAGPVNEQFF; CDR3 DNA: TGCAGCGTTAGGCTAGCGGGGCCCGTCAATGAGCAGTTCTTC
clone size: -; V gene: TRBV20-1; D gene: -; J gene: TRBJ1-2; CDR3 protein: CSGDSDYGYTF; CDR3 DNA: TGCAGTGGGGATTCCGACTATGGCTACACCTTC